Each of the 2 T cell receptor beta chains below was sequenced from the same sample in a study of post-analysis software for immune sequencing data. Study results and limitations: Patients had higher frequencies than controls of about five TRBV segments, including TRBV5-6, TRBV5-1 and TRBV20-1.

What these receptors recognize is not known. Every TCR beta cDNA library bore unique molecular identifiers. TCRdb reprocessed the PCR reads with MiXCR, giving one entry per CDR3 protein. Of around 700,000 distinct CDR3 sequences listed, more than 50% are singletons. The sequenced sample was blood. The receptors derive from a girl aged 2-10 years with multiple sclerosis.

This clonotype came up a few times. The chain is built from TRBV7-6 and TRBJ1-2; D remains unclear. The ends were cut back, 0 bases at V and 2 bases at J, with 10 bases in the middle. Germline values: CDR1 SGHVS, CDR2 FNYEAQ. CDR3 size: 15 residues. The CDR3: CASSLAEGQNYGYTF. The CDR3 DNA is TGTGCCAGCAGCTTAGCGGAGGGCCAGAACTATGGCTACACCTTC.

The V gene is TRBV5-1, the J gene TRBJ2-1, with 10 bases identical to TRBD2. Germline V CDR1 and CDR2: SGHRS, YFSETQ. CDR3 size: 16 residues. Germline trimming cut 4 bases from V and 5 bases from J; bases unmatched to any gene: 9. The CDR3 coding sequence is TGCGCCAGCAGCACGGCCCGGACTAGCGGAAACAATGAGCAGTTCTTC. It is translated as CASSTARTSGNNEQFF.